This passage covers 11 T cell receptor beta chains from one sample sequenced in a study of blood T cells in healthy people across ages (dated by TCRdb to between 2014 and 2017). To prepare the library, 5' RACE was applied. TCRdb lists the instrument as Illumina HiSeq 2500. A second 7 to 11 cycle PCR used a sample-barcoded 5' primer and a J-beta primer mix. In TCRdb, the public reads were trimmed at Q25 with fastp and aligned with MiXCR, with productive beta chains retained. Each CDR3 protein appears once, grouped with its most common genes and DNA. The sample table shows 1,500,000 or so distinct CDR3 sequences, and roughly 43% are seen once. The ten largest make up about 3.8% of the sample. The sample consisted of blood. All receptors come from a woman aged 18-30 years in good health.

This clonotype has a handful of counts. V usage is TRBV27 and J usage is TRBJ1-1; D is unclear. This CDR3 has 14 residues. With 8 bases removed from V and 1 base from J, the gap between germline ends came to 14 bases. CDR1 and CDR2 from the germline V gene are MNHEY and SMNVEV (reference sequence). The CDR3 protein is CASPVAVGNTEAFF. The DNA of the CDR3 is TGTGCCAGCCCAGTTGCGGTAGGGAACACTGAAGCTTTCTTT.

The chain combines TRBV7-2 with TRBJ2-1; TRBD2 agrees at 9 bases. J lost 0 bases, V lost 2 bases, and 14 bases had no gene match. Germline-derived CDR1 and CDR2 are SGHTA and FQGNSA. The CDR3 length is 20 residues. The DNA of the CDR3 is TGTGCCAGCAGCTTAAGGTCCCAGGGACTAGCTCCTAGCTCCTACAATGAGCAGTTCTTC. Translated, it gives CASSLRSQGLAPSSYNEQFF.

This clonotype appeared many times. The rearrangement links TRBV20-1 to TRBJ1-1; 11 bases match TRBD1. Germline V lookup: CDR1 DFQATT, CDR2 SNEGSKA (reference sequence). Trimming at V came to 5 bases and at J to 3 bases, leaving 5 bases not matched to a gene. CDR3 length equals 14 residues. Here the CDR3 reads CSAGQGAQYTEAFF. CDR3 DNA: TGCAGTGCTGGACAGGGGGCTCAGTACACTGAAGCTTTCTTT.

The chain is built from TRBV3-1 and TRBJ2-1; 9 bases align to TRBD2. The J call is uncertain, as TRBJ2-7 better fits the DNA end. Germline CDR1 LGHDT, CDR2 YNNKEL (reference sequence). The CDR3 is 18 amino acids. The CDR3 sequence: CASSQGAGGRAPYNEQYF. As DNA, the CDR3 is TGTGCCAGCAGCCAAGGGGCTGGCGGGAGGGCCCCCTACAATGAGCAGTACTTC.

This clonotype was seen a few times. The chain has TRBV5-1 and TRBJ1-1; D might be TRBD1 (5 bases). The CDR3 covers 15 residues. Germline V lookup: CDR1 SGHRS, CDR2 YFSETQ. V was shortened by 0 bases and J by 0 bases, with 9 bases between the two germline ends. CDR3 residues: CASSLGGAMNTEAFF. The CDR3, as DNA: TGCGCCAGCAGCTTGGGTGGGGCGATGAACACTGAAGCTTTCTTT.

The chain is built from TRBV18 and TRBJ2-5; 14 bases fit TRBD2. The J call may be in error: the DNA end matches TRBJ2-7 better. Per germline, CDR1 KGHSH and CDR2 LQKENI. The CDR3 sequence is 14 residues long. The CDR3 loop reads CASSATSGRVEQYF. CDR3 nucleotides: TGTGCCAGCTCAGCGACTAGCGGGAGGGTCGAGCAGTACTTC.

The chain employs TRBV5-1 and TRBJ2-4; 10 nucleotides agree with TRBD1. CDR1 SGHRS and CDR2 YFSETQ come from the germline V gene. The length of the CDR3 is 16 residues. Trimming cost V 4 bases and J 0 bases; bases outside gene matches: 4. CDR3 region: CASSRGDRGAKNIQYF. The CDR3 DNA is TGCGCCAGCAGCAGAGGGGACAGGGGAGCCAAAAACATTCAGTACTTC.

CDR3: CASSYQGQSPLHF. In DNA form, the CDR3 reads TGTGCCAGCAGCTATCAAGGTCAATCACCCCTCCACTTT. The genes are TRBV27 and TRBJ1-6, with D hard to call. The CDR3 has 13 amino acids. From germline, CDR1 is MNHEY and CDR2 SMNVEV (reference sequence). V dropped 6 bases and J dropped 10 bases, with 13 bases sitting between them.

The CDR3 sequence: CSARSQGTTNYGYTF. The CDR3 bases are TGCAGTGCTAGGTCCCAGGGAACCACTAACTATGGCTACACCTTC. The rearrangement joins TRBV20-1 to TRBJ1-2; possibly TRBD1 for D (5 bases). The V end lost 3 bases, the J end lost 0 bases, and 14 bases lay between the germline ends. This CDR3 has 15 residues. Germline CDR1 reads DFQATT; CDR2 reads SNEGSKA (reference sequence).

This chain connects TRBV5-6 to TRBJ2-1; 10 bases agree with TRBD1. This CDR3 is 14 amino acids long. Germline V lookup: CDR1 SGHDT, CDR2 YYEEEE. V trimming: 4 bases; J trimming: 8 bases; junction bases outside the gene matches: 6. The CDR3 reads CASSPGTGEDEQFF. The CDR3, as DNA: TGTGCCAGCAGCCCCGGGACAGGGGAGGATGAGCAGTTCTTC.

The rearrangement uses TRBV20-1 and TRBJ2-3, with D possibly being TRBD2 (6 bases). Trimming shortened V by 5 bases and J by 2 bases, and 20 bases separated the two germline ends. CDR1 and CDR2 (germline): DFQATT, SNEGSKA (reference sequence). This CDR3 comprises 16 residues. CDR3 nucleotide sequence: TGCAGTGCTTTTGGGTCGACAGCGGGTTACACAGATACGCAGTATTTT. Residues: CSAFGSTAGYTDTQYF.